A selection of T cell receptor beta chains follows, all from one sample in a study of early stage breast cancer tumors. The assay was immunoSEQ multiplex PCR, and TCRdb's table has in-frame clones only and misses some. The sample has about 72,000 clones, roughly 84% seen once. The material sequenced was blood. These receptors came from a person aged 55-75 years with breast cancer. Each CDR3 is given with its conserved first and last residue. Each record gives: V gene, clone size, D gene, CDR3 length, J gene, CDR3 protein, CDR3 DNA. The D gene is left open where the match is weak. Clone size is not always given. Where it is, it says once, few, many or a class for expanded clones.

v_call: TRBV7-9; clone_size: -; d_call: -; cdr3_length: 14; j_call: TRBJ2-2; cdr3_aa: CASSWQAGTGELFF; cdr3_nt: TGTGCCAGCAGCTGGCAGGCAGGCACCGGGGAGCTGTTTTTT
v_call: TRBV9; clone_size: -; d_call: -; cdr3_length: 12; j_call: TRBJ1-2; cdr3_aa: CASSQSSYGYTF; cdr3_nt: TGTGCCAGCAGCCAGTCCAGCTATGGCTACACCTTC
v_call: TRBV20-1; clone_size: -; d_call: TRBD2; cdr3_length: 11; j_call: TRBJ2-3; cdr3_aa: CSASPSGGLNF; cdr3_nt: TGCAGTGCTTCTCCTAGCGGGGGGTTGAATTTT
v_call: TRBV7-9; clone_size: -; d_call: -; cdr3_length: 15; j_call: TRBJ2-7; cdr3_aa: CASTLTGDASYEQYF; cdr3_nt: TGTGCCAGCACTCTTACAGGAGACGCCTCCTACGAGCAGTACTTC
v_call: TRBV29-1; clone_size: -; d_call: -; cdr3_length: 13; j_call: TRBJ2-5; cdr3_aa: CSVVMARGETQYF; cdr3_nt: TGCAGCGTTGTAATGGCCCGAGGGGAGACCCAGTACTTC
v_call: TRBV2; clone_size: -; d_call: -; cdr3_length: 11; j_call: TRBJ1-1; cdr3_aa: CASNSRTEAFF; cdr3_nt: TGTGCCAGCAACTCGAGGACTGAAGCTTTCTTT
v_call: TRBV9; clone_size: -; d_call: TRBD2; cdr3_length: 16; j_call: TRBJ2-3; cdr3_aa: CASSVAGSGPTDTQYF; cdr3_nt: TGTGCCAGCAGCGTAGCCGGTAGCGGGCCCACAGATACGCAGTATTTT
v_call: TRBV7-9; clone_size: -; d_call: -; cdr3_length: 12; j_call: TRBJ2-1; cdr3_aa: CASSSDSNEQFF; cdr3_nt: TGTGCCAGCAGCTCAGATTCCAATGAGCAGTTCTTC
v_call: TRBV2; clone_size: -; d_call: -; cdr3_length: 12; j_call: TRBJ1-3; cdr3_aa: CASRYSGNTIYF; cdr3_nt: TGTGCCAGCCGGTACTCTGGAAACACCATATATTTT
v_call: TRBV13; clone_size: -; d_call: TRBD2; cdr3_length: 17; j_call: TRBJ2-3; cdr3_aa: CASSPPSAGGLTDTQYF; cdr3_nt: TGTGCCAGCAGCCCCCCCTCAGCGGGAGGTCTCACAGATACGCAGTATTTT
v_call: TRBV5-6; clone_size: -; d_call: TRBD1; cdr3_length: 16; j_call: TRBJ2-2; cdr3_aa: CASNKMGWGQSGELFF; cdr3_nt: TGTGCCAGCAACAAGATGGGATGGGGACAGAGCGGGGAGCTGTTTTTT
v_call: TRBV7-9; clone_size: once; d_call: -; cdr3_length: 14; j_call: TRBJ2-3; cdr3_aa: CASSTGADADTQYF; cdr3_nt: TGTGCCAGCAGCACAGGTGCAGACGCAGATACGCAGTATTTT
v_call: TRBV29-1; clone_size: -; d_call: -; cdr3_length: 12; j_call: TRBJ2-3; cdr3_aa: CSVMTGPDTQYF; cdr3_nt: TGCAGCGTAATGACTGGTCCAGATACGCAGTATTTT
v_call: TRBV2; clone_size: -; d_call: TRBD2; cdr3_length: 13; j_call: TRBJ2-3; cdr3_aa: CASSVAGVDTQYF; cdr3_nt: TGTGCCAGCAGTGTAGCGGGGGTGGATACGCAGTATTTT
v_call: TRBV7-2; clone_size: -; d_call: -; cdr3_length: 14; j_call: TRBJ2-3; cdr3_aa: CASSFAGFADTQYF; cdr3_nt: TGTGCCAGCAGCTTCGCAGGGTTCGCAGATACGCAGTATTTT
v_call: TRBV30; clone_size: -; d_call: -; cdr3_length: 14; j_call: TRBJ2-5; cdr3_aa: CAWSVFARDGAQYF; cdr3_nt: TGTGCCTGGAGTGTTTTCGCCAGGGACGGGGCCCAGTACTTC
v_call: TRBV15; clone_size: -; d_call: -; cdr3_length: 15; j_call: TRBJ1-3; cdr3_aa: CATSRDLGAGNTIYF; cdr3_nt: TGTGCCACCAGCAGAGATTTGGGGGCTGGAAACACCATATATTTT
v_call: TRBV29-1; clone_size: -; d_call: TRBD1; cdr3_length: 13; j_call: TRBJ2-7; cdr3_aa: CSVVHRGLGEQYF; cdr3_nt: TGCAGCGTTGTTCACAGGGGGCTCGGCGAGCAGTACTTC
v_call: TRBV6-1; clone_size: -; d_call: TRBD2; cdr3_length: 15; j_call: TRBJ2-1; cdr3_aa: CASSEELAGGNEQFF; cdr3_nt: TGTGCCAGCAGTGAGGAACTAGCGGGGGGGAATGAGCAGTTCTTC